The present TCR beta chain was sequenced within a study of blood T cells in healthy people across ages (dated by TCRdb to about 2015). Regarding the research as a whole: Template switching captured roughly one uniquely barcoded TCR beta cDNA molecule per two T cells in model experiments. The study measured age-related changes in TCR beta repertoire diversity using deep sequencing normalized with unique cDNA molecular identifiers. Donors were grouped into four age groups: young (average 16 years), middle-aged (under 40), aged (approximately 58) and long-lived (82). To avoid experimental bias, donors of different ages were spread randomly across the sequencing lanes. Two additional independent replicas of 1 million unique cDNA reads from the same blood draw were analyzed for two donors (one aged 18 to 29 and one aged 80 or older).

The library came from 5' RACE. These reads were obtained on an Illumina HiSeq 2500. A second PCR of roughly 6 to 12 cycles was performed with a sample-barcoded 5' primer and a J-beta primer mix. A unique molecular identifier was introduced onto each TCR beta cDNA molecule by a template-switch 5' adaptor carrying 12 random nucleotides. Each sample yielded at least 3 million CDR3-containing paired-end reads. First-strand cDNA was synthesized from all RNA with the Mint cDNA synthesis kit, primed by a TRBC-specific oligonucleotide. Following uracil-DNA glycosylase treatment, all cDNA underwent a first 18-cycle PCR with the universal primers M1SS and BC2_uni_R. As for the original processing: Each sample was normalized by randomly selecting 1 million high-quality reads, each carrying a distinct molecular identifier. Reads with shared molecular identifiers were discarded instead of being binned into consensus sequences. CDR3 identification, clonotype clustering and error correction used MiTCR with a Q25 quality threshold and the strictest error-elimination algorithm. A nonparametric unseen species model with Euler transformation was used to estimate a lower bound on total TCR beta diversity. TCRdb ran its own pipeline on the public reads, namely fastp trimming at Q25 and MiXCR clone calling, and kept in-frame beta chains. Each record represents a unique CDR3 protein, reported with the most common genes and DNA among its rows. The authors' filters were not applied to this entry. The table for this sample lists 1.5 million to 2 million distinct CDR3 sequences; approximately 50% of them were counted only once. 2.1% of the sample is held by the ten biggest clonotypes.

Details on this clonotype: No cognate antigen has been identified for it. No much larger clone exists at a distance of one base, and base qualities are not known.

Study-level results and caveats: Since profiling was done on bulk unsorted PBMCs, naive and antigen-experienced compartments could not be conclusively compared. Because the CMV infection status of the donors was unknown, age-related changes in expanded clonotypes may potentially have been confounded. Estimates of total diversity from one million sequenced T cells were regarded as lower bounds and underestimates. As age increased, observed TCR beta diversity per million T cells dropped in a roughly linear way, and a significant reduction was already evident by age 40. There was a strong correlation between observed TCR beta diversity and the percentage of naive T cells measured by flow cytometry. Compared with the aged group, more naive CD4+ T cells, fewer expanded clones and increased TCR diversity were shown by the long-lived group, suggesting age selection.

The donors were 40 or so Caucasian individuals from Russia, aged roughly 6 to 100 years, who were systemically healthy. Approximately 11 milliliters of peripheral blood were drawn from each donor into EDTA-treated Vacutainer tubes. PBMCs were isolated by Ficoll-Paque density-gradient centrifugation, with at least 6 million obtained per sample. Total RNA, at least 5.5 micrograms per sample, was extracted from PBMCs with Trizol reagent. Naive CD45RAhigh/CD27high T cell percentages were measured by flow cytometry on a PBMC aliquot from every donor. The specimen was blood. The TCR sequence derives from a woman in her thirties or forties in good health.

The CDR3 region: CSARDRTGGAYEQYF. The sequenced DNA is TGCAGTGCTAGAGATCGGACAGGGGGGGCCTACGAGCAGTACTTC. This chain joins TRBV20-1 to TRBJ2-7; 10 middle bases align to TRBD1. The cysteine opens and the phenylalanine closes a CDR3 of 15 amino acids. CDR3 DNA only is kept here, 45 bases in frame from base 1. Germline trimming amounts to 0 bases on V and 2 bases on J, with 4 as the count of junction bases outside the gene matches. The germline V gene (reference sequence) provides CDR1 DFQATT and CDR2 SNEGSKA.